A single sample gave rise to the 24 T cell receptor beta chains below, sequenced in a study of preoperative IRX-2 immunotherapy in early breast cancer. Treatment in this sample: preoperative locoregional IRX-2 cytokine immunotherapy. TCRdb keeps only in-frame clones here, not all; method: immunoSEQ multiplex PCR. Here the sample spans 2,500 or so clones, roughly 82% being singletons. This material consisted of tumor tissue, taken after IRX-2 immunotherapy. The receptor source for this set is a human donor with breast cancer.

The CDR3 spells CASRDIQGGSPLHF. The CDR3 DNA reads TGTGCCAGCAGAGACATACAGGGGGGCTCACCCCTCCACTTT. This chain links TRBV6-8 with TRBJ1-6; 8 bases line up with TRBD1. Germline CDR1 is MNHGY and CDR2 is SAAAGT. The CDR3 has 14 residues. V lost 6 bases, J lost 10 bases, and 8 bases stayed unmatched.

This clone showed up just a few times. CDR3 protein: CATSRAGQGMGTEAFF. For the CDR3, the DNA is TGTGCCACCAGCAGAGCCGGACAGGGTATGGGGACTGAAGCTTTCTTT. V is TRBV15 and J is TRBJ1-1; 8 bases agree with TRBD1. The CDR3 extends over 16 amino acids. V lost 1 base and J lost 5; bases outside the gene matches: 9. Germline V CDR1 and CDR2: LNHNV, YYDKDF (reference sequence). The complete variable domain, with remaining parts taken from reference TRBV15 and TRBJ1-1, reads DAMVIQNPRYQVTQFGKPVTLSCSQTLNHNVMYWYQQKSSQAPKLLFHYYDKDFNNEADTPDNFQSRRPNTSFCFLDIRSPGLGDTAMYLCATSRAGQGMGTEAFFGQGTRLTVV.

Note on this clone: Other nucleotide sequences in the sample specify the same CDR3. CDR3 sequence: CASSYGGNTEAFF. CDR3 in DNA: TGTGCCAGCAGTTACGGAGGGAACACTGAAGCTTTCTTT. This chain links TRBV6-8 with TRBJ1-1; no clear D. This CDR3 is 13 amino acids long. Germline CDR1 is MNHGY and CDR2 is SAAAGT. V lost 2 bases to trimming and J lost 1 base, with 5 bases between them.

The chain links TRBV28 to TRBJ2-1, with unresolved D. Per germline, CDR1 MDHEN and CDR2 SYDVKM. Trimming took off 5 bases at V and 5 bases at J, with 10 bases between the two ends. The CDR3 consists of 13 residues. The CDR3 loop is CASSPLPDNEQFF. The CDR3 nucleotides read TGTGCCAGCAGTCCCCTTCCGGACAATGAGCAGTTCTTC.

The chain employs TRBV28 and TRBJ1-3, with 7 bases lining up with TRBD1. Germline V gene sequence: CDR1 MDHEN, CDR2 SYDVKM. The CDR3 consists of 15 residues. Unmatched junction bases numbered 5, after V lost 3 bases and J lost 3 bases. In DNA, the CDR3 is TGTGCCAGCAGTTTCCAGGGGGGGAGTGGAAACACCATATATTTT. Translation: CASSFQGGSGNTIYF.

The chain couples TRBV6-8 to TRBJ2-5, with D uncertain. With 6 bases removed from V and 0 bases from J, the gap between germline ends came to 8 bases. Germline V gene sequence: CDR1 MNHGY, CDR2 SAAAGT. The CDR3 length is 13 residues. The chain's CDR3 is CASRPLNQETQYF. Here the CDR3 DNA reads TGTGCCAGCAGGCCTCTAAACCAAGAGACCCAGTACTTC.

The V gene is TRBV6-1, the J gene TRBJ1-2; D ambiguous. The germline V gene has CDR1 MNHNS and CDR2 SASEGT. The CDR3 is 15 residues long. The germline V and J ends were trimmed by 1 base and 5 bases, with 14 bases remaining between them. The CDR3 spells CASSEGPVLEYGYTF. CDR3 sequence (DNA): TGTGCCAGCAGTGAAGGGCCGGTCCTAGAGTATGGCTACACCTTC.

This clone is judged large. This sequence joins TRBV6-8 and TRBJ1-6, with TRBD1 matching over 7 bases. Trimming took 5 bases from V and 0 from J; bases not matched to a gene: 1. Germline V gene data show CDR1 as MNHGY and CDR2 as SAAAGT. CDR3 length equals 15 residues. The chain's CDR3 is CASSRDSSYNSPLHF. CDR3 nucleotides: TGTGCCAGCAGTAGGGACAGCTCCTATAATTCACCCCTCCACTTT.

This clone was found once. The chain couples TRBV29-1 to TRBJ2-3, with D perhaps matching TRBD2 (6 bases). Germline V lookup: CDR1 SQVTM, CDR2 ANQGSEA. The CDR3 sequence is 14 residues long. The V end was cut by 6 bases, the J end by 2 bases, with 15 bases between. CDR3 DNA sequence: TGCAGCGTCTCGGCGGGGTACCACACAGATACGCAGTATTTT. It specifies CSVSAGYHTDTQYF.

This chain connects TRBV6-8 to TRBJ2-1, with 7 bases identical to TRBD1. The CDR3 consists of 17 residues. Germline lookup yields CDR1 MNHGY and CDR2 SAAAGT. J gave up 0 bases and V 5 bases, and 10 bases lay outside the gene matches. The CDR3 sequence: CASSVMGTEYSYNEQFF. The DNA for the CDR3 is TGTGCCAGCAGTGTTATGGGGACAGAGTACTCCTACAATGAGCAGTTCTTC.

The chain is built from TRBV25-1 and TRBJ2-3; D is perhaps TRBD2 (6 bases). The CDR3 extends over 15 amino acids. Germline CDR1 is MGHDK and CDR2 is SYGVNS. The V end lost 0 bases, the J end lost 5 bases, and 12 bases lay between the germline ends. CDR3 DNA: TGTGCCAGCAGTGAATACCGCGGGGAGGTAGATACGCAGTATTTT. This codes for CASSEYRGEVDTQYF.

To note about this clone: Its ends do not fully match the called genes, so a read error is possible. V usage is TRBV6-8 and J usage is TRBJ1-5; 8 bases map to TRBD1. The germline gives CDR1 MNHGY, CDR2 SAAAGT. The CDR3 sequence is 15 residues long. The CDR3: CAISLTGQVNQPQHF. The CDR3, as DNA: TGTGCCATCAGTCTAACGGGACAGGTAAATCAGCCCCAGCATTTT.

V usage is TRBV19 and J usage is TRBJ1-3; perhaps TRBD1 as D (5 bases). The CDR3 length is 14 residues. Trimming took off 4 bases at V and 0 bases at J, with 7 bases between the two ends. Germline lookup yields CDR1 LNHDA and CDR2 SQIVND (reference sequence). CDR3 DNA: TGTGCCAGTAGTACGGGACGCTCTGGAAACACCATATATTTT. Its protein is CASSTGRSGNTIYF.

V is TRBV11-3 and J is TRBJ2-1; D might be TRBD2 (5 bases). V lost 5 bases to trimming and J lost 2 bases, with 16 bases between them. Germline values: CDR1 SGHNT, CDR2 YENEEA. This CDR3 is 16 amino acids long. The CDR3 spells CASSPVGGPPYNEQFF. The CDR3 DNA follows: TGTGCCAGCAGCCCGGTGGGCGGGCCCCCCTACAATGAGCAGTTCTTC.

This clone appeared once. The chain combines TRBV6-8 with TRBJ2-7; 7 nucleotides match TRBD1. CDR1 MNHGY and CDR2 SAAAGT come from the germline V gene. The CDR3 totals 15 residues. J was trimmed by 7 bases and V by 7 bases; bases with no gene match: 16. As DNA, the CDR3 is TGTGCCAGCACTGCCGGGACAGCCTTAGCATGGGAGCAGTACTTC. It translates to CASTAGTALAWEQYF.

The chain joins TRBV5-1 to TRBJ1-3, with 8 bases lining up with TRBD1. In germline, CDR1 is SGHRS, CDR2 YFSETQ. The CDR3 consists of 16 residues. The V gene end was trimmed by 4 bases and the J gene end by 0 bases; junction bases not matched to a gene: 6. CDR3 coding DNA: TGCGCCAGCAGCCTACGACAGGGGAGCTCTGGAAACACCATATATTTT. Residues: CASSLRQGSSGNTIYF.

By share, this clone counts as large. This chain links TRBV28 with TRBJ1-4, with 7 bases matching TRBD1. The V gene end was trimmed by 6 bases and the J gene end by 8 bases; junction bases not matched to a gene: 9. The CDR3 spans 14 residues. Germline CDR1 reads MDHEN; CDR2 reads SYDVKM. CDR3 amino acids: CASSTGTVREKLFF. The CDR3 DNA reads TGTGCCAGCAGCACTGGGACAGTCAGAGAAAAACTGTTTTTT.

This chain uses TRBV9 with TRBJ1-5; D remains unclear. Trimming pared 0 bases from V and 2 bases from J, leaving 9 bases between. This CDR3 contains 15 residues. Germline V lookup: CDR1 SGDLS, CDR2 YYNGEE. CDR3 nucleotide sequence: TGTGCCAGCAGCGTAGGGGGTAATGGCAATCAGCCCCAGCATTTT. Translated: CASSVGGNGNQPQHF.

The V call is TRBV19, the J call TRBJ2-3, with D perhaps TRBD2 (6 bases). This CDR3 is built from 16 residues. Trimming took 5 bases from V and 3 from J, leaving 18 bases between them. The V gene's germline CDR1 is LNHDA and CDR2 SQIVND (reference sequence). The CDR3 is CASSSAGQGRTDTQYF. Here the CDR3 DNA reads TGTGCCAGTAGTTCGGCAGGGCAAGGGAGGACAGATACGCAGTATTTT.

This chain joins TRBV10-2 and TRBJ2-7, with a tentative D call TRBD1 (6 bases). Germline loops: CDR1 WSHSY, CDR2 SAAADI. CDR3 size: 14 residues. With 4 bases removed from V and 3 bases from J, the gap between germline ends came to 13 bases. The CDR3 DNA follows: TGCGCCAGCAGTGTAACCAGGGGAAGCTACGAGCAGTACTTC. Protein: CASSVTRGSYEQYF.

In this sample, this clone turned up a few times. The rearrangement joins TRBV14 to TRBJ1-1, with D possibly TRBD1 on 5 matching bases. The CDR3 length is 12 residues. CDR1 is SGHDN, CDR2 FVKESK, per germline. The ends were cut back, 4 bases at V and 8 bases at J, with 11 bases in the middle. CDR3 amino acids: CASSPFSGEAFF. The CDR3 nucleotides are TGTGCCAGCAGCCCATTCTCAGGGGAAGCTTTCTTT.

The chain employs TRBV30 and TRBJ1-1; D possibly corresponds to TRBD1 (5 bases). Germline CDR1 and CDR2: GTSNPN and SVGIG (reference sequence). Between the trimmed V and J ends, which lost 2 bases and 0 bases, there was a span of 19 bases. This CDR3 has 17 amino acids. DNA for the CDR3: TGTGCCTGGAGTCAAACGCCCTGGGAGGGGCTGAACACTGAAGCTTTCTTT. It yields the protein CAWSQTPWEGLNTEAFF.

J is TRBJ1-2 and V is TRBV15, with 9 bases identical to TRBD1. The junction had 12 bases not matched to a gene; V was cut back by 8 bases and J by 8 bases. CDR3 size: 14 residues. Germline CDR1 is LNHNV and CDR2 is YYDKDF (reference sequence). DNA for the CDR3: TGTGCCACCGGAACGAGGACAGGGGAAAGGGGCTACACCTTC. Translating gives CATGTRTGERGYTF.

This clone was counted between two and nine times. V and J are TRBV6-8 and TRBJ1-2, with 7 bases fitting TRBD1. The CDR3 is 20 residues long. Germline values: CDR1 MNHGY, CDR2 SAAAGT. The J segment lost 3 bases and the V segment lost 0 bases, leaving 19 bases of the junction unmatched. The CDR3 DNA reads TGTGCCAGCAGTTACTCGATCGAGTGGGAGTGGGCAGGGGGGTACTATGGCTACACCTTC. Its protein is CASSYSIEWEWAGGYYGYTF.